This TCR beta chain was captured in a study of T cell responses to AZD1222 COVID-19 vaccine. Overall study: Second-dose recipients at about 4 or about 12 weeks were treated as one pooled group. Study findings and constraints: Unmutated variant regions are reportedly the target of nearly half of TCRs that are spike-specific. Regions 160-218 and 743-854 held dominance among vaccine-associated CD4 TCRs, which spanned spike.

TCRdb's table, derived via immunoSEQ multiplex PCR, lists solely in-frame clones and lacks some. The sample shows roughly 140,000 clones, approximately 94% of them seen only once. With 1 base clipped from V and 0 bases from J, the junction kept 4 bases outside the gene matches. Germline CDR1 and CDR2: SGDLS and YYNGEE. The CDR3 consists of 16 residues. Notes on this clone: Its antigen is not known.

V usage is TRBV9 and J usage is TRBJ2-1, with 7 bases that match TRBD2. The source was peripheral blood, collected on day 0 of AZD1222 vaccination. This receptor was taken from an adult in good health. CDR3 region: CASSVPGGSSYNEQFF. DNA of the CDR3: TGTGCCAGCAGCGTACCAGGCGGGAGCTCCTACAATGAGCAGTTCTTC.